Sequencing of this TCR beta chain was carried out in a study of OX40 agonist ivuxolimab in advanced cancers. About the research overall: Three patients, one with hepatocellular carcinoma and two with cutaneous melanoma, responded partially.

Looked up from germline, CDR1 is SEHNR and CDR2 is FQNEAQ (reference sequence). V was trimmed by 8 bases and J by 5 bases, leaving 12 bases between them. The CDR3 spans 12 residues. The data were produced by immunoSEQ multiplex PCR, yet TCRdb's version contains in-frame clones alone and is incomplete. The table has 85,000 to 130,000 clones, about nine tenths seen once. The chain has TRBV7-9 and TRBJ2-5; D is perhaps TRBD1 or TRBD2 (6 bases each). The sample was CD4+ or CD8+ T cells sorted from blood, taken in a trial of the OX40 agonist ivuxolimab. The sequence was collected from an adult with an advanced solid tumor such as melanoma, head and neck, liver or kidney cancer. The CDR3 coding sequence is TGTGCCAGCCATCGGGGGCGGGAGACCCAGTACTTC. Protein product: CASHRGRETQYF. The full variable domain, in which reference TRBV7-9 and TRBJ2-5 provide the parts outside the CDR3, is DTGVSQNPRHKITKRGQNVTFRCDPISEHNRLYWYRQTLGQGPEFLTYFQNEAQLEKSRLLSDRFSAERPKGSFSTLEIQRTEQGDSAMYLCASHRGRETQYFGPGTRLLVL.